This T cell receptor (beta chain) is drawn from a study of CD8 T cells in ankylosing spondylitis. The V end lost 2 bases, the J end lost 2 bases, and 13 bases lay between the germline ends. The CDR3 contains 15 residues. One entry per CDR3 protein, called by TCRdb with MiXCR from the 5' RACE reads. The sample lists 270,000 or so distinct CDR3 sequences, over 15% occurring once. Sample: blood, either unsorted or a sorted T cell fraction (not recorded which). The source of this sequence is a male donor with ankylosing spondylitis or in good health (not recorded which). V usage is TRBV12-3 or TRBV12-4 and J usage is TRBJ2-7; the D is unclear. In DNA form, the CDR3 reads TGTGCCAGCAGTTTATGGGCAGATACTACCTACGAGCAGTACTTC. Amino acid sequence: CASSLWADTTYEQYF.